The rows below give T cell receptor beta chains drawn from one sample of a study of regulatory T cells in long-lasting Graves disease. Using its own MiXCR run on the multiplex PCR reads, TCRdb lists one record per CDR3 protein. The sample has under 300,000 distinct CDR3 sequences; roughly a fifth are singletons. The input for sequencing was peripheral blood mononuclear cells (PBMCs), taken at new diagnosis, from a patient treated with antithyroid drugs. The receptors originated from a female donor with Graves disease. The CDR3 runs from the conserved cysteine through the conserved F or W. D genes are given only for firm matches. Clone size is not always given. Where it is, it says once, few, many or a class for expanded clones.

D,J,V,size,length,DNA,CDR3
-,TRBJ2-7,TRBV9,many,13,TGTGCCAGCAGCGTAGATAGCGTCGACGAGCAGTACTTC,CASSVDSVDEQYF
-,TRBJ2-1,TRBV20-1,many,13,TGCAGCGCCCCCCTATTCAGTTTCAATGAGCAGTTCTTC,CSAPLFSFNEQFF
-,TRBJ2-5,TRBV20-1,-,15,TGCAGTGCTAGAGGGGGGGCCCCTGGCCAAGAGACCCAGTACTTC,CSARGGAPGQETQYF
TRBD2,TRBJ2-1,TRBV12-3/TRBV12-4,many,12,TGTGCCAGCCTAGCGGGGAACAATGAGCAGTTCTTC,CASLAGNNEQFF
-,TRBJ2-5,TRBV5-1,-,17,TGCGCCAGCAGCTTGGGTGGCAGGGCCGAGCGACGAGAGACCCAGTACTTC,CASSLGGRAERRETQYF
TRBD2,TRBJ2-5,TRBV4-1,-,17,TGCGCCAGCAGCCAATTGACTAGCGGGAGGGTGGGGGAGACCCAGTACTTC,CASSQLTSGRVGETQYF
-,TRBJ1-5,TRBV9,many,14,TGTGCCAGCAGCCCACCGGGGGTAGGACAGCCCCAGCATTTT,CASSPPGVGQPQHF
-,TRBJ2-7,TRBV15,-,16,TGTGCCACCAGCAGAGCCGGGATCGGGTGGTCCTACGAGCAGTACTTC,CATSRAGIGWSYEQYF
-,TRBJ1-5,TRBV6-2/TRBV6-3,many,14,TGTGCCAGCAGTTACGTCTCAGTTAATCAGCCCCAGCATTTT,CASSYVSVNQPQHF
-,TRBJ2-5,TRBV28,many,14,TGTGCCAGCAGCCCAGACGGACTCTCTGAGACCCAGTACTTC,CASSPDGLSETQYF